This entry lists 5 T cell receptor beta chains sequenced from one sample in a study of cytomegalovirus exposure and HLA in healthy donors. The study ran its PCR with 60 Vbeta and 13 Jbeta primers. The method was immunoSEQ multiplex PCR; TCRdb's version includes in-frame clones alone and lacks a portion of them. The sample lists 100,000 to 150,000 clones; under 85% were seen once. Sequencing used PBMCs. Source of these receptors: a male donor in good health and CMV-seropositive.

The chain is built from TRBV9 and TRBJ1-1; 7 bases fit TRBD1. This CDR3 comprises 15 residues. The trim removed 3 bases at V and 3 bases at J, leaving 8 bases unmatched. Germline V gene data show CDR1 as SGDLS and CDR2 as YYNGEE. This chain's CDR3 is CASSATTGRDTEAFF. As DNA, the CDR3 is TGTGCCAGCAGCGCAACGACAGGGAGAGACACTGAAGCTTTCTTT.

The chain has TRBV2 and TRBJ2-7; 10 bases are a match to TRBD1. CDR3 length: 14 amino acids. Trimming removed 10 bases from V and 6 bases from J; junction bases left unmatched: 12. CDR1 and CDR2 (germline): SNHLY, FYNNEI. CDR3 coding DNA: TGTGCCATCTCCCTAGGGACAGGGGAGGGCGAGCAGTACTTC. Amino acids: CAISLGTGEGEQYF.

The chain joins TRBV15 to TRBJ2-1; 10 bases fit TRBD2. V lost 0 bases and J lost 7; bases outside the gene matches: 9. The CDR3 totals 17 residues. Germline CDR1 LNHNV, CDR2 YYDKDF (reference sequence). This CDR3 reads CATSRDRASGSDNEQFF. CDR3 DNA sequence: TGTGCCACCAGCAGAGATCGGGCTAGCGGGAGTGATAATGAGCAGTTCTTC.

The chain uses TRBV6-4 and TRBJ2-7; TRBD1 agrees at 8 bases. V lost 5 bases to trimming and J lost 1 base; unmatched junction nucleotides: 7. Germline CDR1 reads MRHNA; CDR2 reads SNTAGT. This CDR3 region has 15 residues. CDR3 sequence: CASSPGQGSSYEQYF. In DNA form, the CDR3 reads TGTGCCAGCAGTCCCGGACAGGGATCATCCTACGAGCAGTACTTC.

In this sample, this clone turned up a few times. V and J are TRBV29-1 and TRBJ2-3; 8 bases are a match to TRBD1. The CDR3 is 15 residues long. V lost 7 bases, J lost 5 bases, and 14 bases stayed unmatched. Germline assignment: CDR1 SQVTM and CDR2 ANQGSEA. This CDR3 reads CSAEVARGRRDTQYF. In nucleotides, the CDR3 is TGCAGCGCTGAGGTCGCCAGGGGGCGCAGAGATACGCAGTATTTT.